The rows below give T cell receptor beta chains drawn from one sample of a study of blood T cell repertoires in COVID-19. Data came from immunoSEQ multiplex PCR; TCRdb stores just in-frame clones and leaves some out. Altogether hundreds of thousands of clones are present, roughly 90% being singletons, with the ten largest covering over 9%. The sequencing input was PBMCs or T cells enriched from blood (not recorded which). Source of these receptors: a woman aged 40 to 50 who had recovered from COVID-19. Both conserved end residues are part of each CDR3. A D gene is named only where the DNA matches it firmly. Size tells how often a clone was seen (once, few, many) or the class of an expanded clone, and some rows leave it out.

V	size	J	D	DNA	CDR3
TRBV28	NA	TRBJ2-5	NA	TGTGCCAGCACCCCCGGCGGAGCGGGAGAGACCCAGTACTTC	CASTPGGAGETQYF
TRBV5-1	NA	TRBJ2-1	NA	TGCGCCAGCAGCTCGGGAACAGCCATCGATGAGCAGTTCTTC	CASSSGTAIDEQFF
TRBV5-4	NA	TRBJ2-3	TRBD2	TGTGCCAGCAGCTTAAGACTAGCGGGAAGCACAGATACGCAGTATTTT	CASSLRLAGSTDTQYF
TRBV4-3	NA	TRBJ2-2	TRBD1	TGCGCCAGCAGCCAACTCTCCAGGGGGCGTTTTAGCGGGGAGCTGTTTTTT	CASSQLSRGRFSGELFF
TRBV11-3	NA	TRBJ2-6	TRBD2	TGTGCCAGCAGCTTTAGCGGGGGCCGCTCTGGGGCCAACGTCCTGACTTTC	CASSFSGGRSGANVLTF
TRBV10-3	NA	TRBJ2-7	TRBD2	TGTGCCATCAGAGGGACTAGCGGGGATTACGAGCAGTACTTC	CAIRGTSGDYEQYF
TRBV5-6	NA	TRBJ1-5	TRBD1	TGTGCCAGCAGCCAAGACAGGGGATCGGGCAATCAGCCCCAGCATTTT	CASSQDRGSGNQPQHF
TRBV18	NA	TRBJ2-1	TRBD2	TGTGCCAGCTCACCAATAGCGGGTACTTACAATGAGCAGTTCTTC	CASSPIAGTYNEQFF
TRBV4-1	NA	TRBJ2-7	NA	TGCGCCAGCAGCCAAGTTCCAGGGGCATCCTACGAGCAGTACTTC	CASSQVPGASYEQYF
TRBV5-5	NA	TRBJ1-2	NA	TGTGCCAGCAGCGACAGGATTGGCTACACCTTC	CASSDRIGYTF
TRBV6-2/TRBV6-3	NA	TRBJ1-2	NA	TGTGCCAGCAGTTACTCCGGCGGATATGGCTACACCTTC	CASSYSGGYGYTF
TRBV6-6	NA	TRBJ1-5	NA	TGTGCCAGCAGTGGGCGGGTTAGCAATCAGCCCCAGCATTTT	CASSGRVSNQPQHF
TRBV19	few	TRBJ1-6	NA	TGTGCCAGTAGCCTGGTTGTGGGCAGCAATTCACCCCTCCACTTT	CASSLVVGSNSPLHF
TRBV21-1	NA	TRBJ2-7	NA	TGTGCCAGCAGCGGGGGGACAGGGAGCTCCTACGAGCAGTACTTC	CASSGGTGSSYEQYF
TRBV29-1	NA	TRBJ2-1	NA	TGCAGCGTTGGAGTAGGGGCCTACAATGAGCAGTTCTTC	CSVGVGAYNEQFF
TRBV29-1	NA	TRBJ1-6	TRBD1	TGCAGCGTTAGGGGACAGGGGGTTTATTCACCCCTCCACTTT	CSVRGQGVYSPLHF
TRBV24-1	NA	TRBJ2-2	NA	TGTGCCACCAGTGATTTCGGCCCAGGAGGGGAGCTGTTTTTT	CATSDFGPGGELFF
TRBV10-1	NA	TRBJ2-7	TRBD2	TGCGCCAGCACCACCCCGGCGCGAGCGGGGGGGACGACCCACTACGAGCAGTACTTC	CASTTPARAGGTTHYEQYF
TRBV5-1	once	TRBJ2-1	NA	TGCGCCAGCAGGACCTTAGCGGTAAATGAGCAGTTCTTC	CASRTLAVNEQFF
TRBV15	NA	TRBJ2-7	TRBD2	TGTGCCACCAGGACCTCGGGGGGGTACGAGCAGTACTTC	CATRTSGGYEQYF
TRBV7-8	NA	TRBJ2-1	TRBD2	TGTGCCAGCAGCCCAGGGACTAGCGGGATGGTTGAGCAGTTCTTC	CASSPGTSGMVEQFF
TRBV5-4	NA	TRBJ2-5	TRBD2	TGTGCCAGCAGCTTGAACGAAGCGGGGGCCCAAGAGACCCAGTACTTC	CASSLNEAGAQETQYF
TRBV3-1/TRBV3-2	NA	TRBJ2-5	TRBD1	TGTGCCAGCAGCTCTCAGGGGGCTCGTGAGACCCAGTACTTC	CASSSQGARETQYF
TRBV6-6	once	TRBJ2-7	TRBD1	TGTGCCAGCAGTAATGCAGGGGGTTCCTCCTACGAGCAGTACTTC	CASSNAGGSSYEQYF
TRBV30	NA	TRBJ2-5	TRBD2	TGTGCCTGGAGTGTCGGCCTAGCGGGAGTTGAGACCCAGTACTTC	CAWSVGLAGVETQYF
TRBV15	NA	TRBJ2-7	TRBD2	TGTGCCACTAGCCAGGGAGGGAGCTCCTACGAGCAGTACTTC	CATSQGGSSYEQYF
TRBV5-6	NA	TRBJ2-5	TRBD2	TGTGCCAGCAGCTTGAAGGCGGGGGGGCAGCAAGAGACCCAGTACTTC	CASSLKAGGQQETQYF
TRBV27	NA	TRBJ2-3	NA	TGTGCCAGCAGTTGGCGGCCGGCAGATACGCAGTATTTT	CASSWRPADTQYF
TRBV6-2/TRBV6-3	once	TRBJ2-5	TRBD2	TGTGCCAGCAGCCCAGTCGGGCTAGCGGGGGGCTCCCAAGAGACCCAGTACTTC	CASSPVGLAGGSQETQYF
TRBV7-2	NA	TRBJ1-5	NA	TGTGCCAGCTGCCTGGCGGTCAATCAGCCCCAGCATTTT	CASCLAVNQPQHF
TRBV12-2	NA	TRBJ1-6	NA	TGTGCAAGTCGCTTAACAGCCCGGGACAGGGGGCGCGGAGCCCTCCACTTT	CASRLTARDRGRGALHF
TRBV19	NA	TRBJ2-7	TRBD1	TGTGCCAGTAGGGCCTCGGGACAGGTCGAGGAGCAGTACTTC	CASRASGQVEEQYF
TRBV7-3	NA	TRBJ2-3	NA	TGTGCCAGCAGCGCCCAGACTAGTACAGATACGCAGTATTTT	CASSAQTSTDTQYF
TRBV27	once	TRBJ2-4	TRBD1	TGTGCCAGCAGTCCGGGACAGTTGGGAATTAAAGACATTCAGTACTTC	CASSPGQLGIKDIQYF
TRBV15	NA	TRBJ2-2	NA	TGTGCCACCAGCAGAGAGCTAAACACCGGGGAGCTGTTTTTT	CATSRELNTGELFF
TRBV19	once	TRBJ2-7	TRBD1	TGTGCCAGTAGTACTTCTAGGACAGGAACCTACGAGCAGTACTTC	CASSTSRTGTYEQYF
TRBV4-1	NA	TRBJ2-5	NA	TGCGCCAGCAGCCAAAGACCAGCGGAGACCCAGTACTTC	CASSQRPAETQYF
TRBV4-1	NA	TRBJ1-5	TRBD1	TGCGCCAGCAGCCCGGACAGGGGCAATCAGCCCCAGCATTTT	CASSPDRGNQPQHF
TRBV19	NA	TRBJ2-7	TRBD1	TGTGCCAGTAGTCGCCGGGGACAGAGTGCCTACGAGCAGTACTTC	CASSRRGQSAYEQYF
TRBV27	NA	TRBJ1-4	NA	TGTGCCAGCAGTTCGGGTTTTAATGAAAAACTGTTTTTT	CASSSGFNEKLFF
TRBV19	NA	TRBJ2-7	TRBD1	TGTGCCAGTAGTTGGGACAGCGCAGACTCCTACGAGCAGTACTTC	CASSWDSADSYEQYF
TRBV25-1	NA	TRBJ2-1	NA	TGTGCCAGCAGTCTAAGGGGCGGCTCCTACAATGAGCAGTTCTTC	CASSLRGGSYNEQFF
TRBV28	NA	TRBJ1-1	NA	TGTGCCAGCAGTCCCATTGGGGGGAGGGCTTTCTTT	CASSPIGGRAFF
TRBV24-1	NA	TRBJ2-1	TRBD1	TGTGCCACAGGGGGACAGGGGCCTGGTGAGCAGTTCTTC	CATGGQGPGEQFF
TRBV18	once	TRBJ2-4	TRBD1	TGTGCCAGCTCAGATAGGACAGGGATGATGGACATTCAGTACTTC	CASSDRTGMMDIQYF
TRBV28	once	TRBJ1-6	TRBD1	TGTGCCAGCACGACAGGGTATTCACCCCTCCACTTT	CASTTGYSPLHF
TRBV7-9	NA	TRBJ1-1	NA	TGTGCCAGCAGCGGGGGGACGTACACTGAAGCTTTCTTT	CASSGGTYTEAFF
TRBV24-1	once	TRBJ1-3	NA	TGTGCCACCAGTGACCCCGGGAGGGGCCACACCATATATTTT	CATSDPGRGHTIYF
TRBV7-9	NA	TRBJ2-1	TRBD2	TGTGCCACCCTGCTTCCGGGGCGGGGGTATTATGAGCAGTTCTTC	CATLLPGRGYYEQFF
TRBV24-1	NA	TRBJ2-4	NA	TGTGCCACCAGTGATTACAAGACAGCTCACATTCAGTACTTC	CATSDYKTAHIQYF
TRBV24-1	NA	TRBJ2-3	TRBD2	TGTGCCACCAGTGACCTCGGACTAGCGGGAAGCACAGATACGCAGTATTTT	CATSDLGLAGSTDTQYF
TRBV28	NA	TRBJ1-4	NA	TGTGCCAGCAGTTCCCCGGGGGAGGGAGGAGAAAAACTGTTTTTT	CASSSPGEGGEKLFF
TRBV7-6	NA	TRBJ1-1	NA	TGTGCCAGCAGCGGGCGACCAGGGGAAGACACTGAAGCTTTCTTT	CASSGRPGEDTEAFF
TRBV27	NA	TRBJ1-6	NA	TGTGCCAGCAGCCCCTTTTCTCGCTCCTATAATTCACCCCTCCACTTT	CASSPFSRSYNSPLHF
TRBV7-2	NA	TRBJ1-2	TRBD1	TGTGCCAGCAGCCCCGGGACAGACTATGGCTACACCTTC	CASSPGTDYGYTF